Given below is one T cell receptor beta chain in context. Its antigen is still unknown. The sample belongs to a study of cytomegalovirus exposure and HLA in healthy donors. General study results and limits: Across all donors, roughly uniform sequencing depth was an assumption of the presence/absence analyses. About 87% or about 30% of the time was how often most TCR beta V segments were productive, according to an earlier analysis.

CDR3 length equals 15 residues. Trimming took 2 bases from V and 5 from J, leaving 15 bases between them. Germline V CDR1 and CDR2: WSHSY, SAAADI. A multiplex PCR was run with 60 Vbeta primers and 13 Jbeta primers. Original handling: The count from a later analysis was some 81 million unique TCR beta chains, some 12 million of them shared. Assay: immunoSEQ multiplex PCR; the TCRdb copy retains only in-frame clones and omits some. V, J and clone size were drawn from that table, and D and trimming were deduced from the DNA. The repertoire consists of about 120,000 clones, with about three quarters occurring once and the leading ten covering 2.7%.

The TCR sequence derives from a woman in her thirties or forties in good health and CMV-seropositive. Sequenced material: PBMCs. V and J are TRBV10-2 and TRBJ2-5; D perhaps matches TRBD2 (6 bases). CDR3 bases: TGCGCCAGCAGTGAGGATCTTAGCGCGGGGGAGACCCAGTACTTC. Its translation is CASSEDLSAGETQYF.